Sequencing of this TCR beta chain was carried out in a study of OX40 agonist ivuxolimab in advanced cancers. Study information: The dose-escalation group included hepatocellular carcinoma, melanoma, renal cell carcinoma and head and neck cancer.

TCRdb's copy holds only in-frame clones and misses some; the assay was immunoSEQ multiplex PCR. This sample has approximately 76,000 clones; around 94% occur once, and the top ten carry about 10%. A history of autoimmune disease or systemic immunosuppression excluded patients. This receptor was taken from an adult with an advanced solid tumor such as melanoma, head and neck, liver or kidney cancer. The sample in question was CD4+ or CD8+ T cells sorted from blood, obtained in a trial of the OX40 agonist ivuxolimab.

As DNA, the CDR3 is TGTGCCAGCAGCGCCGTCGGGGGGGAGACAACCTACGAGCAGTACTTC. This translates into CASSAVGGETTYEQYF. This chain connects TRBV7-6 to TRBJ2-7; 8 nucleotides align to TRBD2. Trimming removed 5 bases from V and 2 bases from J; junction bases left unmatched: 11. Looked up from germline, CDR1 is SGHVS and CDR2 is FNYEAQ. The CDR3 contains 16 residues.